The T cell receptor (beta chain) under discussion was sequenced for a study of vaccination and CD4 T cells after COVID-19. Noted treatment: approximately 10-day PBMC culture with coronavirus spike peptide pools or control peptides (ViraFEST assay). This clonotype has only a few counts. Its antigen is not identified. The Oncomine TCR Beta short-read assay was what sequenced the DNA obtained from cultured CD4+ T cells. TCRdb passed the PCR reads through MiXCR, listing each CDR3 protein once. The table has about 13,000 distinct CDR3 sequences, about two fifths seen once. The V gene end was trimmed by 4 bases and the J gene end by 5 bases; junction bases not matched to a gene: 5. Germline V gives CDR1 MNHEY, CDR2 SVGEGT. This CDR3 is built from 14 residues.

Input material: CD4+ T cells from blood, cultured in vitro. This clonotype was obtained from a human donor who had recovered from COVID-19. The chain combines TRBV6-2 or TRBV6-3 with TRBJ1-2; 9 nucleotides agree with TRBD1. CDR3 DNA: TGTGCCAGCAGTTGGACAGGGGTATATTATGGCTACACCTTC. It specifies CASSWTGVYYGYTF.